This T cell receptor (beta chain) was recorded in a study of T cells in Graves' hyperthyroidism and ophthalmopathy. Amplified TCR beta CDR3 regions came from RNA transcripts. In the first-round RT-PCR of the TCR CDR3, the HTBI primer set was used. TCRdb used MiXCR to reprocess the multiplex PCR reads, holding one entry per CDR3 protein. This table has 300,000 to 450,000 distinct CDR3 sequences, approximately 18% appearing once. Under 3 months was the duration of disease in ophthalmopathy patients, who also had a Clinical Activity Score of at least 3 and a NOSPECS grade of at least 4. Lactation, pregnancy, other autoimmune disease or uncontrolled infection excluded patients. The CDR3 runs to 13 residues. Per germline, CDR1 MNHEY and CDR2 SMNVEV (reference sequence). V was trimmed by 8 bases and J by 2 bases, leaving 12 bases between them. This clonotype was observed at least ten times. Its matching antigen is unknown.

Findings and caveats of the study: Model predictions of ophthalmopathy came a median about 6.3 months before onset.

Sequenced input: blood. The TCR was taken from a man between 18 and 29 years old with Graves' ophthalmopathy. This chain uses TRBV27 with TRBJ1-1; D call uncertain. The CDR3 bases are TGTGCCAGCCGCCAAGAGATTAACACTGAAGCTTTCTTT. Translation: CASRQEINTEAFF.